This T cell receptor (beta chain) was sequenced during a study of OX40 agonist ivuxolimab in advanced cancers. As for the study in general: In three patients, partial responses were observed, one with hepatocellular carcinoma and two with cutaneous melanoma.

Measured with immunoSEQ multiplex PCR; TCRdb has only the in-frame clones, and not every one. Of 55,000 to 65,000 clones listed, around 82% are singletons. The germline CDR1 and CDR2 sequences are KGHSY and FQNENV. The ends lost 4 bases at V and 4 bases at J; junction bases unmatched: 8. CDR3 length equals 15 residues. The study, taken as a whole, reports: At doses 0.1 to 3.0 mg/kg, CD4+ and CD8+ clones expanded. In the 0.1-3.0 mg/kg groups, partial responders showed among the lowest expansion.

Anyone with autoimmune disease history or systemic immunosuppression was excluded. Note on this clone: Antigen unknown.

V usage is TRBV16 and J usage is TRBJ1-2; TRBD1 agrees at 8 bases. The clonotype originates from an adult with an advanced solid tumor such as melanoma, head and neck, liver or kidney cancer. This sample comprised CD4+ or CD8+ T cells sorted from blood, obtained in a trial of the OX40 agonist ivuxolimab. The CDR3 region is CASSRPTGVSYGYTF. CDR3 in DNA: TGTGCCAGCAGCCGACCGACAGGGGTCTCCTATGGCTACACCTTC. The variable domain in full, completed from reference TRBV16 and TRBJ1-2, reads GEEVAQTPKHLVRGEGQKAKLYCAPIKGHSYVFWYQQVLKNEFKFLISFQNENVFDETGMPKERFSAKCLPNSPCSLEIQATKLEDSAVYFCASSRPTGVSYGYTFGSGTRLTVV.